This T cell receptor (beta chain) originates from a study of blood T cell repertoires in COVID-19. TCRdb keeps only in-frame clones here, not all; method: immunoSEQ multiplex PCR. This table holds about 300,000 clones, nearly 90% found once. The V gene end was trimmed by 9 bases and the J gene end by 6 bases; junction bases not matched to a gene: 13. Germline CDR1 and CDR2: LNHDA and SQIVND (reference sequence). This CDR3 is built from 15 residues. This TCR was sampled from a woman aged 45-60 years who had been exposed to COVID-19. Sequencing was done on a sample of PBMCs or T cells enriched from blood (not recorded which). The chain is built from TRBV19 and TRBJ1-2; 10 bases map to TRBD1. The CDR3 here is CASLRSRDRGDGYTF. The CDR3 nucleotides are TGTGCCAGCCTAAGATCCCGGGACAGGGGAGATGGCTACACCTTC.